The present TCR beta chain was sequenced within a study of cytomegalovirus exposure and HLA in healthy donors. Regarding the study as a whole: Confirmation in vitro established that a few CMV-associated chains were specific for CMV antigens.

Trimming removed 2 bases from V and 4 bases from J, with 11 bases in between. Germline CDR1 reads SGHNT; CDR2 reads YENEEA. This CDR3 contains 14 residues. With 60 Vbeta and 13 Jbeta primers, the PCR was carried out. Clones were sequenced by immunoSEQ multiplex PCR, and TCRdb holds only the in-frame ones, with some missing. The data hold about 110,000 clones, with over 15% observed a single time. This clone was observed a few times. Antigen specificity is unknown. The chain links TRBV11-3 to TRBJ1-1; D gene ambiguous. The sequence was collected from a young woman in good health and CMV-seronegative. Sequencing was performed on PBMCs. The CDR3 sequence: CASSLSGLSTEAFF. Written as DNA, the CDR3 is TGTGCCAGCAGCTTAAGCGGGTTGAGCACTGAAGCTTTCTTT.